Listed below are T cell receptor beta chains from one sample, sequenced in a study of cytomegalovirus exposure and HLA in healthy donors. Profiling relied on immunoSEQ multiplex PCR, and the TCRdb table lists in-frame clones only, not all of them. This sample carries around 63,000 clones, roughly 80% of them seen once, and the ten largest clones take less than 3%. Sequences were obtained from PBMCs. Every receptor here comes from a young woman in good health and CMV-seronegative. CDR3s include the opening cysteine and the closing phenylalanine or tryptophan. D genes are given only for firm matches. Only part of the rows carry a size: once, few, many, or a class if the clone is expanded.

d_call	clone_size	j_call	v_call	cdr3_nt	cdr3_aa
NA	NA	TRBJ2-3	TRBV7-3	TGTGCCAGCAGCCAAATGGGGGCCACGCAGTATTTT	CASSQMGATQYF
TRBD1	NA	TRBJ1-5	TRBV27	TGTGCCAGCAGTTTATCGGGGACAGGGCATCAGCCCCAGCATTTT	CASSLSGTGHQPQHF
TRBD1	NA	TRBJ1-5	TRBV7-2	TGTGCCAGCAGCCTAGCCGGGACAGGGGATCAGCCCCAGCATTTT	CASSLAGTGDQPQHF
TRBD2	few	TRBJ2-5	TRBV19	TGTGCCACTTCTAGCGGGGGGGCCCGGGAGACCCAGTACTTC	CATSSGGARETQYF
NA	NA	TRBJ2-3	TRBV5-6	TGTGCCAGCAGCTTAACCGGAGGGAATACGCAGTATTTT	CASSLTGGNTQYF
TRBD1	NA	TRBJ1-2	TRBV2	TGTGCCAGCAGTGACCCGGGACAGGGCGAACGGTATGGCTACACCTTC	CASSDPGQGERYGYTF
NA	NA	TRBJ1-4	TRBV2	TGTGCCAGCAGTGAATACAGCACAACTAATGAAAAACTGTTTTTT	CASSEYSTTNEKLFF
TRBD2	NA	TRBJ2-1	TRBV4-1	TGCGCCAGCAGCCAACAGGGAGGGCCGTACAATGAGCAGTTCTTC	CASSQQGGPYNEQFF
NA	NA	TRBJ2-7	TRBV11-2	TGTGCCAGCAAACCCAGGCCAGGGATTAACTACGAGCAGTACTTC	CASKPRPGINYEQYF
TRBD2	NA	TRBJ2-5	TRBV5-1	TGCGCCAGCAGCCGGGACTACTTAGAGACCCAGTACTTC	CASSRDYLETQYF
NA	once	TRBJ2-3	TRBV30	TGTGCCTGGAGTCCCCCTGGCACAGATACGCAGTATTTT	CAWSPPGTDTQYF
TRBD2	NA	TRBJ2-3	TRBV11-2	TGTGCCAGCAACACGGGCCGAGCGGGGCGCACAGATACGCAGTATTTT	CASNTGRAGRTDTQYF
NA	NA	TRBJ1-2	TRBV12-5	TGTGCTAGTGTGTCATCGGGTGCGGTCTATGGCTACACCTTC	CASVSSGAVYGYTF
TRBD1	NA	TRBJ1-2	TRBV7-8	TGTGCCAGCAGCTGGACAGGGGGCGCCGGCTATGGCTACACCTTC	CASSWTGGAGYGYTF
NA	NA	TRBJ2-1	TRBV4-3	TGCGCCAGCAGCCAAGATCTGGGCCTCGATTACAATGAGCAGTTCTTC	CASSQDLGLDYNEQFF
TRBD2	once	TRBJ2-3	TRBV4-3	TGCGCCAGCAGCCAAGAGGGACTAGCGGCGACAGATACGCAGTATTTT	CASSQEGLAATDTQYF
NA	NA	TRBJ1-1	TRBV4-1	TGCGCCAGCAGCCCAGGGACTGTCCTCAACGGGGACACTGAAGCTTTCTTT	CASSPGTVLNGDTEAFF
TRBD2	NA	TRBJ2-7	TRBV7-2	TGTGCCAGCAGCTTGGGACTAGCGGGGGGGTCCTACGAGCAGTACTTC	CASSLGLAGGSYEQYF
TRBD1	NA	TRBJ1-2	TRBV5-1	TGCGCCAGCAGCTTAACAGGGGGGGATGGCTACACCTTC	CASSLTGGDGYTF
TRBD1	few	TRBJ1-2	TRBV11-2	TGTGCCAGCAGCTTAACGGGGCCCGGGACAGGGGGCGGACTCACCTTC	CASSLTGPGTGGGLTF
TRBD2	NA	TRBJ2-3	TRBV2	TGTGCCAGCAGTGGGACTAGCAATACGCAGTATTTT	CASSGTSNTQYF
TRBD2	NA	TRBJ2-1	TRBV11-1	TGTGCCAGCAGCTTAGCTCTAACTAGCGGGGCCTACAATGAGCAGTTCTTC	CASSLALTSGAYNEQFF
TRBD1	NA	TRBJ1-1	TRBV6-5	TGTGCCAGCAGCCCAACAGGGGTCCTCGTCCCGGCTTTCTTT	CASSPTGVLVPAFF
TRBD1	NA	TRBJ1-2	TRBV5-1	TGCGCCAGCAGCTCCCAACAGGGGGCAGTGGGGTATGGCTACACCTTC	CASSSQQGAVGYGYTF
TRBD1	NA	TRBJ1-2	TRBV7-9	TGTGCCAGCAGCCCCGGGACAGGGGGCGCAAACTATGGCTACACCTTC	CASSPGTGGANYGYTF
NA	NA	TRBJ1-2	TRBV19	TGTGCCAGTAGTCTTCCTGGCGGCTACACCTTC	CASSLPGGYTF
TRBD1	NA	TRBJ2-2	TRBV5-1	TGCGCCAGCAGCTCGGGACAGACCGACGGCGGGGAGCTGTTTTTT	CASSSGQTDGGELFF
TRBD1	NA	TRBJ1-5	TRBV19	TGTGCCAGTAGACCGGACAGGACGAGCAATCAGCCCCAGCATTTT	CASRPDRTSNQPQHF
TRBD1	NA	TRBJ1-1	TRBV15	TGTGCCACCAGCGGAGACAGGGTTGAAGCTTTCTTT	CATSGDRVEAFF
NA	few	TRBJ2-1	TRBV5-1	TGCGCCAGCAGCTTGGGCTCCACTCAGTTCTTC	CASSLGSTQFF
NA	medium-sized	TRBJ1-1	TRBV6-5	TGTGCCAGCAGTTACTCGGTGGGGACATCTAACACTGGGGCTTTCTTT	CASSYSVGTSNTGAFF
TRBD2	NA	TRBJ2-7	TRBV27	TGTGCCAGCAGTTTGGAGGAGGGGCGGGGGACCTACGAGCAGTACTTC	CASSLEEGRGTYEQYF
NA	NA	TRBJ1-4	TRBV19	TGTGCCAGTAGTTCGCTAGTTGCAACTAATGAAAAACTGTTTTTT	CASSSLVATNEKLFF
NA	once	TRBJ1-3	TRBV19	TGTGCCAGTAGAGAGTACTCTGGAAACACCATATATTTT	CASREYSGNTIYF
TRBD1	NA	TRBJ1-1	TRBV15	TGTGCCACCAGCAGGGACAGGGGATTTGGCACTGAAGCTTTCTTT	CATSRDRGFGTEAFF
NA	NA	TRBJ2-7	TRBV5-6	TGTGCCAGCAGCTTATCCCTCTACGAGCAGTACTTC	CASSLSLYEQYF
NA	NA	TRBJ2-3	TRBV5-1	TGCGCCAGCAGGGTCGAGGGCACAGATACGCAGTATTTT	CASRVEGTDTQYF
NA	NA	TRBJ2-5	TRBV2	TGTGCCAGCTGCCCCACTAGACAAGAGACCCAGTACTTC	CASCPTRQETQYF
TRBD2	NA	TRBJ2-2	TRBV27	TGTGCCAGCAGTTTTCGGGCTAGCGGGACCGGGGAGCTGTTTTTT	CASSFRASGTGELFF
NA	NA	TRBJ2-3	TRBV29-1	TGCAGCGTTGAAGACTCTTACACAGATACGCAGTATTTT	CSVEDSYTDTQYF
TRBD1	few	TRBJ2-3	TRBV18	TGTGCCAGCTCACGGAAGGACAGGAGCACAGATACGCAGTATTTT	CASSRKDRSTDTQYF
TRBD1	few	TRBJ1-1	TRBV18	TGTGCCAGCTCACCACCGCGGACAGGGGTGATGAACACTGAAGCTTTCTTT	CASSPPRTGVMNTEAFF
NA	once	TRBJ2-3	TRBV23-1	TGCGCCAGAAGTCGAGAGGGCGGACCAGATACGCAGTATTTT	CARSREGGPDTQYF
TRBD1	NA	TRBJ1-2	TRBV29-1	TGCAGCTCCATGTCCCCAGGGGGTGGCTACACCTTC	CSSMSPGGGYTF
TRBD1	NA	TRBJ1-2	TRBV19	TGTGCCAGTAGTATAGAAGGGCGGGGACAGAGCAAACGAGGCTACACCTTC	CASSIEGRGQSKRGYTF
TRBD1	NA	TRBJ1-1	TRBV9	TGTGCCAGCAGCTCCGGGACAGTCGAGTTGACTGAAGCTTTCTTT	CASSSGTVELTEAFF
TRBD2	NA	TRBJ2-2	TRBV9	TGTGCCAGCAGGACTAGCGGGAACACCGGGGAGCTGTTTTTT	CASRTSGNTGELFF